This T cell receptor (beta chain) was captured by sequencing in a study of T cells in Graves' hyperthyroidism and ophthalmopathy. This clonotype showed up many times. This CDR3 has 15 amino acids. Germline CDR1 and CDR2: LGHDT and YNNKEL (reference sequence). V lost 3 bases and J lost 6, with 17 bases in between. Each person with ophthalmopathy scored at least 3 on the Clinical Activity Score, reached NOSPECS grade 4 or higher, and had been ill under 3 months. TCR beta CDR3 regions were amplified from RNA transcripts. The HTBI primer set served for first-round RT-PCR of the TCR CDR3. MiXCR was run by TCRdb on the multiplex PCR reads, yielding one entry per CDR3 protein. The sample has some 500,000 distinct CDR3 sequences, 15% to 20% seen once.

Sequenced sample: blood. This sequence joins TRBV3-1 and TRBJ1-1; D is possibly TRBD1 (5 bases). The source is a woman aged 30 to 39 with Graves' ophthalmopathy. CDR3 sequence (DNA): TGTGCCAGCAGCCAGGTACTCCGAGGGGAATCTGAAGCTTTCTTT. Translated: CASSQVLRGESEAFF. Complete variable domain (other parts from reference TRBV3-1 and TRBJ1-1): DTAVSQTPKYLVTQMGNDKSIKCEQNLGHDTMYWYKQDSKKFLKIMFSYNNKELIINETVPNRFSPKSPDKAHLNLHINSLELGDSAVYFCASSQVLRGESEAFFGQGTRLTVV.